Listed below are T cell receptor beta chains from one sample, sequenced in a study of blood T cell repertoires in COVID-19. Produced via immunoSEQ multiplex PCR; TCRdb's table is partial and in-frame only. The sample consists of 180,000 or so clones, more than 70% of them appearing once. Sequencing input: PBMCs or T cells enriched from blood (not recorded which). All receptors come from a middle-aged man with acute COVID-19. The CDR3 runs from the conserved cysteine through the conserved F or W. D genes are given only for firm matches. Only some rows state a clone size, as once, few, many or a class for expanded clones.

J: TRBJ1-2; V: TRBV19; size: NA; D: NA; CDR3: CASSIERDTDGYTF; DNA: TGTGCCAGTAGTATAGAACGGGACACGGATGGCTACACCTTC
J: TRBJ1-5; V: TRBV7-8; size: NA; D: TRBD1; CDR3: CASSEGQVNQPQHF; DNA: TGTGCCAGCAGCGAAGGACAGGTCAATCAGCCCCAGCATTTT
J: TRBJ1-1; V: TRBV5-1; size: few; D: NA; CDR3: CASSLQGGLNTEAFF; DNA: TGCGCCAGCAGCTTACAGGGTGGGTTGAACACTGAAGCTTTCTTT
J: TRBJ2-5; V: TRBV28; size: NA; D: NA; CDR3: CASSLLGEEKEETQYF; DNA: TGTGCCAGCAGTTTATTAGGGGAGGAAAAGGAAGAGACCCAGTACTTC
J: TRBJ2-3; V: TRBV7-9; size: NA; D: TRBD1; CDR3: CASSRTGGRSTDTQYF; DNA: TGTGCCAGCAGCCGTACAGGGGGCAGGAGCACAGATACGCAGTATTTT
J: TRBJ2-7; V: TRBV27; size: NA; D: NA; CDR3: CASSLSPTTYEQYF; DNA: TGTGCCAGCAGTTTATCTCCTACTACCTACGAGCAGTACTTC
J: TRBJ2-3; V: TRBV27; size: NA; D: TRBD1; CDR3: CASRSRDRGRGGTDTQYF; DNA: TGTGCCAGCAGATCCAGAGACAGGGGGCGAGGAGGCACAGATACGCAGTATTTT
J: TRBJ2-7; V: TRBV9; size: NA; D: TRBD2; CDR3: CASSGVPGLAGVQGVYF; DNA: TGTGCCAGCAGCGGCGTACCGGGACTAGCGGGGGTCCAAGGAGTGTACTTC
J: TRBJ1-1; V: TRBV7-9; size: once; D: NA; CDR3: CASSRRDSTEAFF; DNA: TGTGCCAGCAGCCGGCGGGACTCTACTGAAGCTTTCTTT
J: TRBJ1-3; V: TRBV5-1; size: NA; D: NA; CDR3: CASSSGGSGNTIYF; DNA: TGCGCCAGCAGCTCCGGGGGCTCTGGAAACACCATATATTTT
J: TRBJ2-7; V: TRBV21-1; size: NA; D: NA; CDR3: CASKSSRGREQYF; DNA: TGTGCCAGCAAAAGCAGTCGAGGCCGCGAGCAGTACTTC
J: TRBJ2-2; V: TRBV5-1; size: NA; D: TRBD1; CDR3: CASSSDREGELFF; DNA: TGCGCCAGCAGCTCTGACAGGGAAGGGGAGCTGTTTTTT
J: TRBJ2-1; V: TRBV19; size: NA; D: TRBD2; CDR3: CASSWVGGTRSHNEQFF; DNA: TGTGCCAGTAGCTGGGTTGGGGGGACTAGATCCCACAATGAGCAGTTCTTC
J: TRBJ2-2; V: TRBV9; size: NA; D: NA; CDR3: CASSPQTVTGELFF; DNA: TGTGCCAGCAGCCCCCAGACAGTCACCGGGGAGCTGTTTTTT
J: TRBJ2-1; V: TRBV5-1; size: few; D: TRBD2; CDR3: CASSLGGSSYNEQFF; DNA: TGCGCCAGCAGCTTAGGCGGGAGCTCCTACAATGAGCAGTTCTTC
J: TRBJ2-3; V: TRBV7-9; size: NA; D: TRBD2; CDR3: CASSPTSGTDTQYF; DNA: TGTGCCAGCAGCCCTACTAGCGGGACAGATACGCAGTATTTT
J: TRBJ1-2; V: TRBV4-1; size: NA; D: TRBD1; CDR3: CASSFPGTDNYGYTF; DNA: TGCGCCAGCAGCTTCCCCGGGACAGATAACTATGGCTACACCTTC
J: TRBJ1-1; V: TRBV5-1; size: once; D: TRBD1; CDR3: CASSPGTGNTEAFF; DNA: TGCGCCAGCAGCCCGGGGACAGGAAACACTGAAGCTTTCTTT
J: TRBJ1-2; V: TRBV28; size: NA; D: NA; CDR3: CASVDAIFPGDYGYTF; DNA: TGTGCCAGCGTTGACGCCATTTTCCCAGGGGACTATGGCTACACCTTC
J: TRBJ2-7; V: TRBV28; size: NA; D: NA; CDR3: CASSLHKLRGANYEQYF; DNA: TGTGCCAGCAGTTTACATAAACTCCGGGGTGCCAACTACGAGCAGTACTTC
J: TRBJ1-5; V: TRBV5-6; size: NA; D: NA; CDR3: CASSLSGHLSPQHF; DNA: TGTGCCAGCAGCTTGAGCGGCCATTTGAGCCCCCAGCATTTT
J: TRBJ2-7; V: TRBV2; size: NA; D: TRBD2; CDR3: CASSRDGGSSYEQYF; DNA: TGTGCCAGCTCCCGAGACGGCGGGAGCTCCTACGAGCAGTACTTC
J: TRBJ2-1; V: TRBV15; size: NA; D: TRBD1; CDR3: CATSRARTGVKNEQFF; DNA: TGTGCCACCAGCAGAGCCAGGACAGGGGTTAAGAATGAGCAGTTCTTC